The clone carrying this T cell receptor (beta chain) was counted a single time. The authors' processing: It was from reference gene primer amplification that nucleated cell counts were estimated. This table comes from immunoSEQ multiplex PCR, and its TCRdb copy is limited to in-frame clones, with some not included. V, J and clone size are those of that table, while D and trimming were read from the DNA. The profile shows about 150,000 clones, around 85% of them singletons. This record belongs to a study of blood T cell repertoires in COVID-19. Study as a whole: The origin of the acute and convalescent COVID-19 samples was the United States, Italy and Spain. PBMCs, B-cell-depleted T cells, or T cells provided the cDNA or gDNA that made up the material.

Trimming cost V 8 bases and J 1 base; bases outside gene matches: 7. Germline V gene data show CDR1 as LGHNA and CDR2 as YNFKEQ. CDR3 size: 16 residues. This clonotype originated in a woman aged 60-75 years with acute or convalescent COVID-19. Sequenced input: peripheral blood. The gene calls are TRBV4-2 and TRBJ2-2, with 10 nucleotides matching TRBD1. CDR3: CASDRDRGGNTGELFF. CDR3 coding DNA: TGTGCCAGCGACCGGGACAGGGGAGGGAACACCGGGGAGCTGTTTTTT.